The 21 T cell receptor beta chains listed next were all sequenced from one sample in a study of shared clonotypes between healthy human individuals. Some clones are missing from TCRdb's copy, which holds only in-frame ones; the method was immunoSEQ multiplex PCR. The profile shows approximately 2,000,000 clones, less than 95% of them singletons. Sequenced: naive CD4+ T cells from PBMCs. Subset noted: CD45RA+ positively selected. The receptor source for this set is a man aged 18 to 35 in good health. Some clones in this sample may be carry-over from other donors' samples.

This sequence joins TRBV4-1 and TRBJ2-1; possibly TRBD1 or TRBD2 for D (5 bases each). Trimming shortened V by 1 base and J by 2 bases, and 15 bases separated the two germline ends. Per germline, CDR1 MGHRA and CDR2 YSYEKL. The CDR3 is made up of 17 amino acids. CDR3 coding DNA: TGCGCCAGCAGCCAAGCTCGTGGGGGAGTGGCCTACAATGAGCAGTTCTTC. Translated: CASSQARGGVAYNEQFF.

The chain joins TRBV19 to TRBJ2-5; D gene unclear. The CDR3 length is 12 residues. Germline V lookup: CDR1 LNHDA, CDR2 SQIVND (reference sequence). V was pared by 3 bases and J by 5 bases, with 7 bases between. In nucleotides, the CDR3 is TGTGCCAGTAGTATTCGGTCGGAGACCCAGTACTTC. Its translation: CASSIRSETQYF.

On this clone itself: The identical CDR3 is also encoded by other nucleotide sequences in the sample. The chain carries TRBV5-1 and TRBJ2-1; 11 bases fit TRBD2. This CDR3 has 15 residues. V was pared by 0 bases and J by 6 bases, with 2 bases of the junction left unmatched. The V gene's germline CDR1 is SGHRS and CDR2 YFSETQ. For the CDR3, the DNA is TGCGCCAGCAGCTTGGGACTAGCGGGATTCAATGAGCAGTTCTTC. Translated, it gives CASSLGLAGFNEQFF.

The chain joins TRBV19 to TRBJ1-5; TRBD1 matches 9 bases. Germline CDR1 LNHDA, CDR2 SQIVND (reference sequence). Germline trimming cut 7 bases from V and 5 bases from J; bases unmatched to any gene: 6. This CDR3 comprises 14 residues. CDR3 sequence: CASTSGQGYQPQHF. The CDR3 DNA reads as TGTGCCAGTACCTCGGGACAGGGTTATCAGCCCCAGCATTTT.

The J gene is TRBJ2-7, the V gene TRBV5-1, with D uncertain. Looked up from germline, CDR1 is SGHRS and CDR2 is YFSETQ. V dropped 7 bases and J dropped 0 bases, with 14 bases sitting between them. The CDR3 has 14 amino acids. The CDR3 coding sequence is TGCGCCAGCCGAGTACTGGAAAGCTCCTACGAGCAGTACTTC. This gives the protein CASRVLESSYEQYF.

This chain joins TRBV5-1 and TRBJ2-3; TRBD2 agrees at 12 bases. Looked up from germline, CDR1 is SGHRS and CDR2 is YFSETQ. The CDR3 runs 17 residues. Trimming at V came to 1 base and at J to 5 bases, leaving 8 bases not matched to a gene. As DNA, the CDR3 is TGCGCCAGCAGCTTGAGGGGACTAGCGGGCGAGGGAGATACGCAGTATTTT. Encoded protein: CASSLRGLAGEGDTQYF.

V gene TRBV18 combines with J gene TRBJ1-2, with 7 bases matching TRBD1. CDR1 KGHSH and CDR2 LQKENI come from the germline V gene. The CDR3 has 14 residues. Trimming cost V 6 bases and J 8 bases; bases outside gene matches: 12. The CDR3 region is CASSLDRVESGYTF. The CDR3 DNA is TGTGCCAGCTCCCTAGACAGGGTGGAGAGCGGCTACACCTTC.

The chain uses TRBV7-7 and TRBJ2-1; 7 bases are a match to TRBD1. V shed 5 bases and J 3 bases; nucleotides not matched to a gene: 22. Germline lookup yields CDR1 SSHAT and CDR2 FNYEAQ (reference sequence). The CDR3 runs to 20 residues. As DNA, the CDR3 is TGTGCCAGCAGCCCGGGACAGCCAAACTTCGTCGGCCCGCGCTACAATGAGCAGTTCTTC. It translates to CASSPGQPNFVGPRYNEQFF.

This clone was detected only once. Other DNA sequences from this sample encode an identical CDR3 as well. The chain is built from TRBV5-1 and TRBJ2-7; D may be TRBD1 (6 bases). Per the germline V gene, CDR1 is SGHRS and CDR2 is YFSETQ. There are 14 residues in the CDR3. V gave up 4 bases and J gave up 3 bases, with 14 bases separating them. The CDR3 protein is CASSPRQGLYEQYF. CDR3 nucleotides: TGCGCCAGCAGCCCCCGTCAGGGGCTCTACGAGCAGTACTTC.

This clone appeared once. The V and J genes are TRBV28 and TRBJ2-7; perhaps TRBD2 as D (5 bases). The germline V gene encodes CDR1 MDHEN and CDR2 SYDVKM. Trimming left V 3 bases short and J 2 bases short, with 17 bases between. CDR3 length: 16 residues. The CDR3, as DNA: TGTGCCAGCAGTTTCTCGATCGGAGGCCCGGCCTACGAGCAGTACTTC. Its translation: CASSFSIGGPAYEQYF.

The gene calls are TRBV9 and TRBJ2-2, with D perhaps matching TRBD1 (6 bases). This CDR3 contains 15 residues. Germline CDR1 and CDR2: SGDLS and YYNGEE. V dropped 5 bases and J dropped 4 bases, with 15 bases sitting between them. The CDR3 here is CASRWGQGGTGELFF. The CDR3 DNA is TGTGCCAGCAGATGGGGGCAGGGCGGCACCGGGGAGCTGTTTTTT.

This chain uses TRBV4-2 with TRBJ2-5, with D possibly matching TRBD1 (5 bases). The germline V gene encodes CDR1 LGHNA and CDR2 YNFKEQ. The CDR3 consists of 14 residues. V lost 4 bases, J lost 5 bases, and 14 bases lay in between. The CDR3, as DNA: TGTGCCAGCAGCCGCGACCTAGGGGTTGAGACCCAGTACTTC. Protein sequence: CASSRDLGVETQYF.

This chain links TRBV7-9 with TRBJ2-3, with TRBD1 matching 7 bases. CDR1 and CDR2 (germline): SEHNR, FQNEAQ (reference sequence). J was trimmed by 5 bases and V by 5 bases; bases with no gene match: 7. This CDR3 contains 14 residues. The CDR3: CASSQTGQRDTQYF. Written as DNA, the CDR3 is TGTGCCAGCAGCCAGACAGGGCAGAGAGATACGCAGTATTTT.

This clone occurred a few times. This chain connects TRBV7-2 to TRBJ2-7, with TRBD2 matching over 8 bases. This CDR3 has 16 residues. Germline V gene lookup returns CDR1 SGHTA and CDR2 FQGNSA. J lost 7 bases, V lost 0 bases, and 11 bases had no gene match. CDR3 bases: TGTGCCAGCAGCTTAGCGCGAAGCGGGAGCCAATGGGAGCAGTACTTC. This gives the protein CASSLARSGSQWEQYF.

The CDR3 coding sequence is TGCGCCAGCAGCCCCCCGTGGGGGCCAGATACGCAGTATTTT. It yields the protein CASSPPWGPDTQYF. The chain is built from TRBV5-1 and TRBJ2-3; tentatively, D is TRBD1 (6 bases). This CDR3 is built from 14 residues. Looked up from germline, CDR1 is SGHRS and CDR2 is YFSETQ. The V end lost 4 bases, the J end lost 4 bases, and 13 bases lay between the germline ends.

The J gene is TRBJ2-5, the V gene TRBV28, with 7 bases that match TRBD2. Germline CDR1 and CDR2: MDHEN and SYDVKM. The CDR3 is made up of 18 amino acids. V trimming: 5 bases; J trimming: 5 bases; junction bases outside the gene matches: 20. CDR3 sequence (DNA): TGTGCCAGCAGTCAGTTACAGCTTCGCGCGGGAGTGGGGGAGACCCAGTACTTC. Residues: CASSQLQLRAGVGETQYF.

The chain joins TRBV28 to TRBJ2-1, with 9 bases aligning to TRBD2. Germline CDR1 is MDHEN and CDR2 is SYDVKM. V was clipped by 6 bases and J by 7 bases; unmatched bases: 10. This CDR3 is built from 15 residues. The CDR3 spells CASREWREGRNEQFF. The CDR3 nucleotides read TGTGCCAGCAGGGAGTGGCGGGAGGGTAGGAATGAGCAGTTCTTC.

The CDR3 sequence: CAWSNPSGSYNEQFF. The CDR3 DNA reads TGTGCCTGGAGTAACCCTAGCGGCTCCTACAATGAGCAGTTCTTC. This chain connects TRBV30 to TRBJ2-1, with 7 bases lining up with TRBD2. CDR1 is GTSNPN, CDR2 SVGIG, per germline (reference sequence). The J segment lost 0 bases and the V segment lost 2 bases, leaving 4 bases of the junction unmatched. The CDR3 length is 15 residues.

This chain joins TRBV20-1 and TRBJ1-2; D unclear. CDR3 length: 8 amino acids. V gave up 6 bases and J gave up 9 bases, with 5 bases separating them. Germline V CDR1 and CDR2: DFQATT, SNEGSKA (reference sequence). Here the CDR3 reads CSASRYTF. The CDR3 DNA is TGCAGTGCCTCGCGCTACACCTTC.

V gene TRBV29-1 combines with J gene TRBJ2-1; no clear D gene. CDR1 and CDR2 (germline): SQVTM, ANQGSEA. The CDR3 covers 13 residues. V lost 6 bases and J 0 bases, leaving 9 bases between the germline ends. Here the CDR3 DNA reads TGCAGCGTCCGCCGGGCCTCCTACAATGAGCAGTTCTTC. It yields the protein CSVRRASYNEQFF.

This chain joins TRBV6-1 and TRBJ1-6; 10 bases are shared with TRBD1. Germline CDR1 and CDR2: MNHNS and SASEGT. The CDR3 spans 14 residues. Germline trimming cut 5 bases from V and 13 bases from J; bases unmatched to any gene: 8. The CDR3 loop reads CASSPGQGPFPLHF. In nucleotides, the CDR3 is TGTGCCAGCAGTCCGGGACAGGGGCCCTTCCCCCTCCACTTT.